Below, 27 T cell receptor beta chains from the same sample are listed, as sequenced in a study of shared clonotypes between healthy human individuals. Libraries were prepared by immunoSEQ multiplex PCR; TCRdb keeps only in-frame clonotypes and omits some of them. The top ten clones hold less than 0.55% of a sample with over a million clones, roughly 98% of them seen once. The specimen was naive CD4+ T cells sorted from blood. As to subset: CD45RA+ positively selected. All receptors derive from a man under 40 in good health.

V usage is TRBV28 and J usage is TRBJ1-5; D unresolved. Trimming removed 3 bases at V and 5 bases at J, with 11 bases between. CDR1 and CDR2 from the germline V gene are MDHEN and SYDVKM. The CDR3 sequence is 14 residues long. CDR3 coding DNA: TGTGCCAGCAGTTTTCTTGGGGTGCATCAGCCCCAGCATTTT. The encoded protein is CASSFLGVHQPQHF.

About this clone itself: Distinct nucleotide sequences in the sample also encode this CDR3. The V gene is TRBV5-1, the J gene TRBJ2-1; a possible D gene is TRBD2 (6 bases). This CDR3 comprises 14 residues. The germline V and J ends were trimmed by 0 bases and 6 bases, with 10 bases remaining between them. CDR1 SGHRS and CDR2 YFSETQ come from the germline V gene. The CDR3 here is CASSLVLASNEQFF. In DNA form, the CDR3 reads TGCGCCAGCAGCTTGGTGCTAGCGTCCAATGAGCAGTTCTTC.

The J gene is TRBJ2-3, the V gene TRBV10-1; 8 bases are a match to TRBD1. The V gene end was trimmed by 2 bases and the J gene end by 6 bases; junction bases not matched to a gene: 10. Germline CDR1 and CDR2: WNHNN and SYGVQD (reference sequence). The CDR3 has 16 amino acids. This CDR3 reads CASSEGSGGLRDTQYF. Written as DNA, the CDR3 is TGCGCCAGCAGTGAGGGGTCAGGGGGCCTTCGGGATACGCAGTATTTT.

V gene TRBV9 combines with J gene TRBJ2-3, with D possibly TRBD1 on 5 matching bases. Trimming shortened V by 0 bases and J by 5 bases, and 10 bases separated the two germline ends. This CDR3 region has 14 residues. Germline CDR1 is SGDLS and CDR2 is YYNGEE. The DNA for the CDR3 is TGTGCCAGCAGCGTAGGGGGCTTTCAAGATACGCAGTATTTT. It specifies CASSVGGFQDTQYF. The full variable domain, its missing parts supplied by reference TRBV9 and TRBJ2-3, is DSGVTQTPKHLITATGQRVTLRCSPRSGDLSVYWYQQSLDQGLQFLIQYYNGEERAKGNILERFSAQQFPDLHSELNLSSLELGDSALYFCASSVGGFQDTQYFGPGTRLTVL.

The chain couples TRBV11-2 to TRBJ2-5; the match to TRBD2 covers 9 bases. The CDR3 totals 16 residues. Germline-derived CDR1 and CDR2 are SGHAT and FQNNGV. The V and J ends lost 2 bases and 4 bases, in that order; junction bases with no gene match: 8. The CDR3 here is CASSLRSGRLPETQYF. CDR3 DNA sequence: TGTGCCAGCAGCTTAAGGAGCGGGAGGTTGCCAGAGACCCAGTACTTC.

V usage is TRBV7-2 and J usage is TRBJ1-5; 7 bases fit TRBD1. V shed 1 base and J 4 bases; nucleotides not matched to a gene: 13. The CDR3 has 18 amino acids. Germline CDR1 reads SGHTA; CDR2 reads FQGNSA. This CDR3 reads CASSLVGVMAGQNQPQHF. CDR3 nucleotide sequence: TGTGCCAGCAGCTTAGTAGGGGTGATGGCGGGACAGAATCAGCCCCAGCATTTT.

This chain connects TRBV7-6 to TRBJ2-7; 9 bases map to TRBD1. With V trimmed by 1 base and J by 4 bases, 5 bases remained unmatched. This CDR3 contains 15 residues. Germline V gene sequence: CDR1 SGHVS, CDR2 FNYEAQ. CDR3 nucleotides: TGTGCCAGCAGCTTAGGGGACAGGGAACAATACGAGCAGTACTTC. Residues: CASSLGDREQYEQYF.

This chain joins TRBV5-6 and TRBJ2-7; D might be TRBD1 or TRBD2, each matching 5 bases. CDR1 and CDR2 from the germline V gene are SGHDT and YYEEEE. Trimming cost V 0 bases and J 1 base, with 14 bases left between them. This CDR3 spans 16 amino acids. The CDR3 nucleotides are TGTGCCAGCAGCTTGGTTGGGACCCCGACTTCCTACGAGCAGTACTTC. Protein sequence: CASSLVGTPTSYEQYF.

The chain links TRBV27 to TRBJ1-4; 7 nucleotides align to TRBD1. CDR1 and CDR2 (germline): MNHEY, SMNVEV (reference sequence). CDR3 length: 18 amino acids. Trimming cost V 6 bases and J 4 bases; bases outside gene matches: 17. CDR3 sequence: CASRSTGTAADYNEKLFF. The CDR3 region has the DNA TGTGCCAGCAGGTCGACAGGGACCGCTGCCGACTATAATGAAAAACTGTTTTTT.

In regard to this clone: One end of the junction is discordant with germline, which a read error may explain. This chain uses TRBV28 with TRBJ1-5, with a possible D match to TRBD1 (6 bases). CDR3 size: 13 residues. CDR1 is MDHEN and CDR2 is SYDVKM in the germline V gene. As DNA, the CDR3 is TGTGCCAGCAGTTTATTAGGGGCGGACAGCTTGTATTTT. Amino acids: CASSLLGADSLYF.

This chain connects TRBV7-3 to TRBJ2-1; 8 nucleotides line up with TRBD2. CDR1 and CDR2 (germline): SGHTA, FQGTGA. V trimming: 0 bases; J trimming: 4 bases; junction bases outside the gene matches: 5. This CDR3 has 16 amino acids. The CDR3 region has the DNA TGTGCCAGCAGCTTAACCCAACTAGCGGTATACAATGAGCAGTTCTTC. This codes for CASSLTQLAVYNEQFF. The whole variable domain, filled in from reference TRBV7-3 and TRBJ2-1, reads GAGVSQTPSNKVTEKGKYVELRCDPISGHTALYWYRQSLGQGPEFLIYFQGTGAADDSGLPNDRFFAVRPEGSVSTLKIQRTERGDSAVYLCASSLTQLAVYNEQFFGPGTRLTVL.

This clone was seen just once. The chain has TRBV18 and TRBJ2-5; D is undetermined. This CDR3 comprises 16 residues. Trimming pared 8 bases from V and 2 bases from J, leaving 21 bases between. Per germline, CDR1 KGHSH and CDR2 LQKENI. CDR3 sequence reads: CASRWGSASYQETQYF. Here the CDR3 DNA reads TGTGCCAGCCGCTGGGGATCGGCGTCTTATCAAGAGACCCAGTACTTC. Looking up the rest from reference TRBV18 and TRBJ2-5 gives the full variable domain: NAGVMQNPRHLVRRRGQEARLRCSPMKGHSHVYWYRQLPEEGLKFMVYLQKENIIDESGMPKERFSAEFPKEGPSILRIQQVVRGDSAAYFCASRWGSASYQETQYFGPGTRLLVL.

This rearrangement joins TRBV19 to TRBJ2-5; TRBD1 matches 9 bases. CDR3 length: 15 residues. From germline, CDR1 is LNHDA and CDR2 SQIVND (reference sequence). The J segment lost 5 bases and the V segment lost 5 bases, leaving 9 bases of the junction unmatched. The CDR3 nucleotides read TGTGCCAGTAGTGCACAGGGGGCAAATTACGAGACCCAGTACTTC. Its protein is CASSAQGANYETQYF.

The chain is built from TRBV25-1 and TRBJ2-7; a possible D gene is TRBD1 (5 bases). Germline V lookup: CDR1 MGHDK, CDR2 SYGVNS. Between the trimmed V and J ends, which lost 2 bases and 5 bases, there was a span of 13 bases. This CDR3 spans 14 amino acids. DNA of the CDR3: TGTGCCAGCAGTGAACCTGGCCTCAGGGACGAGCAGTACTTC. It yields the protein CASSEPGLRDEQYF.

The gene calls are TRBV9 and TRBJ2-1, with 7 bases lining up with TRBD2. CDR1 is SGDLS and CDR2 is YYNGEE in the germline V gene. V lost 3 bases, J lost 4 bases, and 10 bases stayed unmatched. The CDR3 has 16 amino acids. The CDR3 loop is CASSAQLAISYNEQFF. DNA of the CDR3: TGTGCCAGCAGCGCCCAACTAGCGATCTCGTACAATGAGCAGTTCTTC.

This chain uses TRBV11-2 with TRBJ2-3; D uncertain. V was cut by 5 bases and J by 0 bases, with 18 bases left in between. From germline, CDR1 is SGHAT and CDR2 FQNNGV. CDR3 length: 17 residues. In DNA form, the CDR3 reads TGTGCCAGCAGCCGAGGCCCCCGCCGTCCTAGCACAGATACGCAGTATTTT. This gives the protein CASSRGPRRPSTDTQYF.

As for this clone: Different DNA sequences within this sample yield the same CDR3. V is TRBV5-4 and J is TRBJ2-1; 13 bases agree with TRBD2. CDR1 is SGHNT, CDR2 YYREEE, per germline (reference sequence). The CDR3 is 15 amino acids. With V trimmed by 4 bases and J by 6 bases, 4 bases remained unmatched. CDR3 DNA: TGTGCCAGCAGCCCAGGACTAGCGGGAGCCAATGAGCAGTTCTTC. Its translation: CASSPGLAGANEQFF. Full variable domain (remainder filled in from reference TRBV5-4 and TRBJ2-1): ETGVTQSPTHLIKTRGQQVTLRCSSQSGHNTVSWYQQALGQGPQFIFQYYREEENGRGNFPPRFSGLQFPNYSSELNVNALELDDSALYLCASSPGLAGANEQFFGPGTRLTVL.

The rearrangement joins TRBV11-2 to TRBJ1-2; D is unresolved. CDR3 length: 15 amino acids. Trimming removed 4 bases from V and 3 bases from J, with 15 bases in between. Germline values: CDR1 SGHAT, CDR2 FQNNGV. The CDR3 nucleotides are TGTGCCAGCAGCTCGTTGAAGGAACGGCACTATGGCTACACCTTC. It specifies CASSSLKERHYGYTF.

The DNA for the CDR3 is TGCGCCAGCAGCTCCCGGGGTAGCGGGAGGAAGAGTGTTCCCTACGAGCAGTACTTC. Its translation: CASSSRGSGRKSVPYEQYF. The chain employs TRBV5-1 and TRBJ2-7, with 10 bases fitting TRBD2. The CDR3 is 19 amino acids. Trimming at V came to 3 bases and at J to 2 bases, leaving 17 bases not matched to a gene. Germline values: CDR1 SGHRS, CDR2 YFSETQ.

The rearrangement uses TRBV6-1 and TRBJ2-1; TRBD2 aligns across 9 bases. From germline, CDR1 is MNHNS and CDR2 SASEGT. The CDR3 runs to 14 residues. J gave up 7 bases and V 7 bases, and 8 bases lay outside the gene matches. CDR3 in amino acids: CASKPGLAPNEQFF. CDR3 in DNA: TGTGCCAGCAAACCGGGACTAGCCCCTAATGAGCAGTTCTTC.

The rearrangement uses TRBV5-5 and TRBJ2-1; D unresolved. Germline V CDR1 and CDR2: SGHKS, YYEKEE (reference sequence). This CDR3 is 15 amino acids long. The germline V and J ends were trimmed by 4 bases and 4 bases, with 15 bases remaining between them. The CDR3: CASSATPQVYNEQFF. The CDR3 nucleotides read TGTGCCAGCAGCGCTACCCCGCAGGTATACAATGAGCAGTTCTTC.

V and J are TRBV5-1 and TRBJ2-1; TRBD1 agrees at 7 bases. The V gene's germline CDR1 is SGHRS and CDR2 YFSETQ. V lost 6 bases and J lost 5; bases outside the gene matches: 11. CDR3 length: 15 residues. The CDR3 sequence: CASTITGELNNEQFF. The CDR3 bases are TGCGCCAGCACCATAACAGGGGAGTTGAACAATGAGCAGTTCTTC.

The V and J genes are TRBV5-1 and TRBJ2-5, with D unclear. CDR3 length: 15 residues. The germline V and J ends were trimmed by 0 bases and 1 base, with 10 bases remaining between them. CDR1 is SGHRS, CDR2 YFSETQ, per germline. The CDR3 reads CASSLGDTSQETQYF. The DNA of the CDR3 is TGCGCCAGCAGCTTGGGTGACACGAGCCAAGAGACCCAGTACTTC.

The J gene is TRBJ2-5, the V gene TRBV5-1; D possibly corresponds to TRBD2 (6 bases). Germline V gives CDR1 SGHRS, CDR2 YFSETQ. The CDR3 extends over 14 amino acids. Trimming removed 3 bases at V and 0 bases at J, with 9 bases between. This CDR3 is CASSSGTYQETQYF. The CDR3 region has the DNA TGCGCCAGCAGCTCAGGGACTTACCAAGAGACCCAGTACTTC. Looking up the rest from reference TRBV5-1 and TRBJ2-5 gives the full variable domain: KAGVTQTPRYLIKTRGQQVTLSCSPISGHRSVSWYQQTPGQGLQFLFEYFSETQRNKGNFPGRFSGRQFSNSRSEMNVSTLELGDSALYLCASSSGTYQETQYFGPGTRLLVL.

This chain links TRBV18 with TRBJ2-6, with a tentative D call TRBD1 (5 bases). CDR3 length: 13 residues. V gave up 5 bases and J gave up 12 bases, with 14 bases separating them. Germline V gene sequence: CDR1 KGHSH, CDR2 LQKENI. CDR3 nucleotides: TGTGCCAGCTCAGTAGGACACCCGGGCGTCCTGACTTTC. Translating it yields CASSVGHPGVLTF.

Concerning this clone itself: Distinct nucleotide sequences in the sample also encode this CDR3. The genes are TRBV28 and TRBJ2-7; 10 nucleotides match TRBD2. The CDR3 spans 14 residues. The trim removed 2 bases at V and 4 bases at J, leaving 2 bases unmatched. Germline lookup yields CDR1 MDHEN and CDR2 SYDVKM. The CDR3 loop reads CASSLRLAGYEQYF. In nucleotides, the CDR3 is TGTGCCAGCAGTTTACGACTAGCGGGTTACGAGCAGTACTTC. The entire variable domain, with the rest obtained from reference TRBV28 and TRBJ2-7, is as follows: DVKVTQSSRYLVKRTGEKVFLECVQDMDHENMFWYRQDPGLGLRLIYFSYDVKMKEKGDIPEGYSVSREKKERFSLILESASTNQTSMYLCASSLRLAGYEQYFGPGTRLTVT.

The chain carries TRBV6-4 and TRBJ2-2; D gene ambiguous. The ends were cut back, 2 bases at V and 3 bases at J, with 4 bases in the middle. This CDR3 comprises 13 residues. In germline, CDR1 is MRHNA, CDR2 SNTAGT. The CDR3 spells CASSDGYTGELFF. CDR3 sequence (DNA): TGTGCCAGCAGTGACGGGTACACCGGGGAGCTGTTTTTT.